This T cell receptor (beta chain) was sequenced in a study of blood T cell repertoires in COVID-19. Produced via immunoSEQ multiplex PCR; TCRdb's table is partial and in-frame only. The sample records a few hundred thousand clones, around 87% being singletons. This CDR3 has 13 amino acids. Trimming left V 4 bases short and J 2 bases short, with 8 bases between. Looked up from germline, CDR1 is MRHNA and CDR2 is SNTAGT. The receptor was derived from a woman aged 55-75 years with COVID-19, enrolled during active disease. The sequenced sample consisted of peripheral blood. The V gene is TRBV6-4, the J gene TRBJ1-1; D perhaps matches TRBD1 (5 bases). DNA of the CDR3: TGTGCCAGCAGTGTGACAGAAAACACTGAAGCTTTCTTT. Its translation is CASSVTENTEAFF.